The T cell receptor beta chain described here comes from a study of neurological immune-mediated disorders. Study-wide results and limits: There were no CDR3 amino acid sequences shared by expanded clones across subjects, a result suggesting private repertoires in all groups. HTLV-1-associated myelopathy had the most TCR clonal expansion, whereas multiple sclerosis had the least (lower than in healthy controls).

Trimming cost V 3 bases and J 5 bases; bases outside gene matches: 6. The CDR3 extends over 14 amino acids. Germline-derived CDR1 and CDR2 are DFQATT and SNEGSKA (reference sequence). This clonotype was recorded at least ten times. The antigen is undetermined. Synthesis of cDNA was carried out by template-switch 5'RACE. The reaction used 10-nucleotide random UMIs. MiXCR was run by TCRdb on the 5' RACE reads, yielding one entry per CDR3 protein. The sample lists about 36,000 distinct CDR3 sequences; around a tenth were seen once. The unsorted libraries were generated from a total of 2 million PBMCs, which had been stored in RNAlater at -80 C.

V is TRBV20-1 and J is TRBJ2-1; TRBD2 matches 8 bases. The receptor comes from a woman between 25 and 40 years old with HTLV-1-associated myelopathy (HAM/TSP). Sequenced material: PBMCs. The CDR3 DNA reads TGCAGTGCTAGTCTCAGCGGGGGAAACAATGAGCAGTTCTTC. Its protein product is CSASLSGGNNEQFF.